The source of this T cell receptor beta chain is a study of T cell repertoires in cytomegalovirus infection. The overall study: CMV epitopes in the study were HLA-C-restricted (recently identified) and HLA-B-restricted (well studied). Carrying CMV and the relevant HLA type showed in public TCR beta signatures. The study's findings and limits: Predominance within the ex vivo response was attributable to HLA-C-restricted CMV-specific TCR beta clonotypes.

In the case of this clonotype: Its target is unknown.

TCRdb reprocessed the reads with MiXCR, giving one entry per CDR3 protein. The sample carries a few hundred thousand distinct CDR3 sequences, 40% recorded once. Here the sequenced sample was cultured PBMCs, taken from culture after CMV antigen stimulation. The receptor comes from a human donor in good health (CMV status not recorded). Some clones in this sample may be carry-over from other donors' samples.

The CDR3 loop reads CASSELHDEKLFF. CDR3 DNA sequence: TGTGCCAGTTCAGAGCTCCACGATGAAAAACTGTTTTTT. The chain employs TRBV19 and TRBJ1-4; D is unclear. The CDR3 is 13 residues long. V was pared by 8 bases and J by 6 bases, with 13 bases between. Germline assignment: CDR1 LNHDA and CDR2 SQIVND (reference sequence).